The next 25 T cell receptor beta chains were all read from a single sample in a study of CD8+CD57+ T cells in acquired aplastic anemia. Patients sequenced had flow cytometry evidence of CD8+CD57+ cell expansion. Genomic DNA constituted the template upon which TCR beta VDJ and CDR3 profiling was performed. Via MiXCR, TCRdb re-called the reads, giving one row per CDR3 protein. The sample has approximately 58,000 distinct CDR3 sequences; around 50% are singletons. Material for sequencing was sorted CD4+, CD8+, or CD8+CD57+ T cells (not recorded which) from PBMCs. The receptor source for this set is a human donor with aplastic anemia.

This clonotype occurred many times. This chain joins TRBV6-2 or TRBV6-3 and TRBJ2-3; maybe TRBD2 (6 bases). The CDR3 has 14 amino acids. Germline V gene data show CDR1 as MNHEY and CDR2 as SVGEGT. V lost 6 bases to trimming and J lost 1 base, with 11 bases between them. The CDR3 region has the DNA TGTGCCAGCAGCCGGGGGAGTGGCACAGATACGCAGTATTTT. Translation gives CASSRGSGTDTQYF.

The table lists this clonotype with many counts. The rearrangement uses TRBV7-9 and TRBJ2-7, with D perhaps TRBD1 (6 bases). Germline V gene lookup returns CDR1 SEHNR and CDR2 FQNEAQ (reference sequence). This CDR3 is built from 14 residues. Trimming took off 5 bases at V and 3 bases at J, with 14 bases between the two ends. The CDR3 spells CASSPPGQNYEQYF. The CDR3 DNA is TGTGCCAGCAGCCCCCCAGGACAGAACTACGAGCAGTACTTC.

On this clonotype: At one boundary the junction diverges from the germline segment, which might be a read error. The V call is TRBV7-7, the J call TRBJ2-5, with TRBD1 matching over 7 bases. Germline CDR1 and CDR2: SSHAT and FNYEAQ (reference sequence). This CDR3 contains 13 residues. The CDR3 nucleotides read TGTGCTAGCAGCCGAACGAGACAGGGCGCCCAGTACTTC. It is translated as CASSRTRQGAQYF.

The chain has TRBV10-2 and TRBJ1-2; TRBD1 aligns across 9 bases. This CDR3 is built from 15 residues. The germline CDR1 and CDR2 sequences are WSHSY and SAAADI. Unmatched junction bases numbered 2, after V lost 2 bases and J lost 1 base. The CDR3 DNA is TGCGCCAGCAGTGAGCCGGGACAGGGTAACTATGGCTACACCTTC. Protein: CASSEPGQGNYGYTF.

In this sample, this clonotype turned up many times. The rearrangement uses TRBV11-2 and TRBJ1-4; TRBD1 is a possible D gene (5 bases). The CDR3 length is 16 residues. The germline gives CDR1 SGHAT, CDR2 FQNNGV. Trimming pared 1 base from V and 2 bases from J, leaving 11 bases between. CDR3 region: CASSLGKGRTNEKLFF. As DNA, the CDR3 is TGTGCCAGCAGCTTAGGGAAGGGGAGGACTAATGAAAAACTGTTTTTT.

In this sample, this clonotype turned up many times. The chain combines TRBV6-2 or TRBV6-3 with TRBJ2-7; D not resolved. This CDR3 is built from 13 residues. Germline-derived CDR1 and CDR2 are MNHEY and SVGEGT. V lost 7 bases, J lost 4 bases, and 14 bases lay in between. CDR3 protein: CASMQSLRYEQYF. CDR3 coding DNA: TGTGCCAGCATGCAGTCTTTAAGGTACGAGCAGTACTTC.

The rearrangement links TRBV10-3 to TRBJ2-3; D is uncertain. V lost 2 bases, J lost 6 bases, and 12 bases lay in between. The CDR3 sequence is 14 residues long. CDR1 ENHRY and CDR2 SYGVKD come from the germline V gene. DNA of the CDR3: TGTGCCATCAGTGAGGCCCCTATCACTGATACGCAGTATTTT. Translated, it gives CAISEAPITDTQYF.

This chain uses TRBV19 with TRBJ1-2; tentatively, D is TRBD1 (6 bases). The germline V gene encodes CDR1 LNHDA and CDR2 SQIVND (reference sequence). This CDR3 comprises 14 residues. The V end lost 2 bases, the J end lost 4 bases, and 11 bases lay between the germline ends. The CDR3 DNA reads TGTGCCAGTAGTATACTAACAGGGTCCTATGGCTACACCTTC. Encoded protein: CASSILTGSYGYTF.

The rearrangement joins TRBV14 to TRBJ2-1, with TRBD2 as a possible D gene (5 bases). The germline V and J ends were trimmed by 3 bases and 4 bases, with 16 bases remaining between them. In germline, CDR1 is SGHDN, CDR2 FVKESK. CDR3 length: 16 amino acids. The CDR3 DNA follows: TGTGCCAGCAGCCAGACTCATAGCGTAGGATACAATGAGCAGTTCTTC. Amino acid sequence: CASSQTHSVGYNEQFF.

This clonotype is medium-sized by share. The V call is TRBV24-1, the J call TRBJ1-1; no firm D call. This CDR3 region has 13 residues. V was clipped by 5 bases and J by 4 bases, with 10 bases between them. CDR1 KGHDR and CDR2 SFDVKD come from the germline V gene. The CDR3 DNA reads as TGTGCCACCAGTGCCCAGAGGAGCACTGAAGCTTTCTTT. The encoded protein is CATSAQRSTEAFF.

This sequence joins TRBV29-1 and TRBJ2-3, with TRBD2 identical over 7 bases. The CDR3 loop spans 13 amino acids. With V trimmed by 8 bases and J by 2 bases, 7 bases remained unmatched. Germline CDR1 and CDR2: SQVTM and ANQGSEA. The chain's CDR3 is CSTRRGYTDTQYF. The CDR3, as DNA: TGCAGCACCCGGCGGGGGTACACAGATACGCAGTATTTT.

J is TRBJ1-1 and V is TRBV2; TRBD1 aligns across 8 bases. Germline assignment: CDR1 SNHLY and CDR2 FYNNEI. V lost 8 bases, J lost 10 bases, and 12 bases stayed unmatched. The CDR3 is 13 amino acids. DNA for the CDR3: TGTGCCAGCGATATATCCAGGGGGCGACGAGCTTTCTTT. Residues: CASDISRGRRAFF.

The chain employs TRBV12-3 or TRBV12-4 and TRBJ2-5, with D possibly being TRBD2 (5 bases). Trimming took off 3 bases at V and 5 bases at J, with 10 bases between the two ends. The CDR3 is 13 residues long. The CDR3 DNA reads TGTGCCAGCAGTTTGCGACGAGGGGAGACCCAGTACTTC. Translation: CASSLRRGETQYF.

At least ten counts were recorded for this clonotype. The J gene is TRBJ2-1, the V gene TRBV7-8; D tentatively fits TRBD1 or TRBD2 (6 bases each). Trimming cost V 5 bases and J 9 bases, with 14 bases left between them. CDR1 SGHVS and CDR2 FQNEAQ come from the germline V gene. This CDR3 contains 13 residues. CDR3 nucleotides: TGTGCCAGCAGCGAGGAGGGGGGCGCTGAGCAGTTCTTC. Translated, it gives CASSEEGGAEQFF.

This chain joins TRBV10-1 and TRBJ1-6; perhaps TRBD1 as D (5 bases). The ends were cut back, 6 bases at V and 6 bases at J, with 9 bases in the middle. Germline V CDR1 and CDR2: WNHNN, SYGVQD (reference sequence). This CDR3 has 13 residues. The CDR3 here is CASRSRVNSPLHF. CDR3 DNA sequence: TGCGCCAGCAGATCCAGGGTTAATTCACCCCTCCACTTT.

The chain combines TRBV10-3 with TRBJ2-7, with TRBD1 matching 11 bases. The V gene end was trimmed by 6 bases and the J gene end by 4 bases; junction bases not matched to a gene: 8. There are 15 residues in the CDR3. CDR1 ENHRY and CDR2 SYGVKD come from the germline V gene. DNA for the CDR3: TGTGCCATCAGAACGGACAGGGGGCGAGAGTACGAGCAGTACTTC. Translation: CAIRTDRGREYEQYF.

The genes are TRBV9 and TRBJ2-3, with 10 bases that match TRBD2. The CDR3 length is 18 residues. V lost 0 bases to trimming and J lost 5 bases; unmatched junction nucleotides: 12. Looked up from germline, CDR1 is SGDLS and CDR2 is YYNGEE. The CDR3 region is CASSVATGSGGAGDTQYF. The CDR3 DNA follows: TGTGCCAGCAGCGTAGCTACAGGGAGCGGGGGGGCCGGAGATACGCAGTATTTT.

The genes are TRBV13 and TRBJ2-7; 7 bases are shared with TRBD1. The CDR3 runs 14 residues. Germline V gene lookup returns CDR1 PRHDT and CDR2 FYEKMQ (reference sequence). The trim removed 6 bases at V and 1 base at J, leaving 6 bases unmatched. The CDR3 region has the DNA TGTGCCAGCAGATTACTGACAGGGTCCTACGAGCAGTACGTC. It is translated as CASRLLTGSYEQYV.

This clonotype was counted only a few times. The chain has TRBV19 and TRBJ1-1; maybe TRBD1 (5 bases). Germline CDR1 LNHDA, CDR2 SQIVND (reference sequence). The CDR3 sequence is 11 residues long. In nucleotides, the CDR3 is TGTGCGACTGGGGGATGGACTGAAGCTTTCTTT. It codes for CATGGWTEAFF.

A remark on this clonotype: At one of its ends the junction is not consistent with the germline gene, which may arise from a read error. The CDR3 DNA is TGTGCCAGCAGTTCGGACGGGTATAATTCACTCCTCCACTTT. Protein product: CASSSDGYNSLLHF. The chain couples TRBV6-5 to TRBJ1-6, with unresolved D. Germline lookup yields CDR1 MNHEY and CDR2 SVGAGI. The CDR3 runs 14 residues.

With regard to this clonotype: At one end, the junction sequence differs from germline, possibly due to a read error. The rearrangement links TRBV9 to TRBJ1-6; D gene unclear. This CDR3 has 13 residues. CDR1 SGDLS and CDR2 YYNGEE come from the germline V gene. The DNA for the CDR3 is TGTGCCGGCAGCGTAGGACCCCAATTTCCCCCCCACTTT. This encodes CAGSVGPQFPPHF.

This clonotype has at least ten counts. This chain uses TRBV19 with TRBJ2-5, with TRBD2 identical over 7 bases. Germline-derived CDR1 and CDR2 are LNHDA and SQIVND (reference sequence). The CDR3 is 15 residues long. Trimming took 2 bases from V and 0 from J; bases not matched to a gene: 3. The CDR3 is CASSILGGYQETQYF. The CDR3 DNA reads as TGTGCCAGTAGTATATTGGGGGGGTACCAAGAGACCCAGTACTTC.

This rearrangement joins TRBV25-1 to TRBJ2-3, with unresolved D. From germline, CDR1 is MGHDK and CDR2 SYGVNS. V lost 9 bases, J lost 4 bases, and 11 bases lay in between. The CDR3 extends over 12 amino acids. CDR3 region: CASTSWADTQYF. The DNA for the CDR3 is TGTGCCAGTACCTCTTGGGCAGATACGCAGTATTTT.

This clonotype showed up many times. The V call is TRBV10-1, the J call TRBJ2-2, with D maybe TRBD1 (5 bases). The germline CDR1 and CDR2 sequences are WNHNN and SYGVQD (reference sequence). The germline V and J ends were trimmed by 3 bases and 0 bases, with 8 bases remaining between them. The CDR3 is 15 amino acids. The CDR3 nucleotides read TGCGCCAGCAGTGAAAGGGGCGCGAACACCGGGGAGCTGTTTTTT. Its translation is CASSERGANTGELFF.

This clonotype was counted ten times or more. The chain couples TRBV11-3 to TRBJ2-1; perhaps TRBD1 as D (5 bases). Germline V CDR1 and CDR2: SGHNT, YENEEA. The CDR3 covers 13 residues. V lost 4 bases to trimming and J lost 6 bases, with 10 bases between them. The CDR3 DNA sequence: TGTGCCAGCAGCTCCTCAGGGCCCAATGAGCAGTTCTTC. This gives the protein CASSSSGPNEQFF.